This entry lists 18 T cell receptor beta chains sequenced from one sample in a study of blood T cells in healthy people across ages. The second PCR ran roughly 7 to 11 cycles with a sample-barcoded 5' primer and J-beta primers. TCRdb called the 5' RACE reads again in MiXCR, with one record for every CDR3 protein. This sample has 450,000 to 700,000 distinct CDR3 sequences, with about 25% found just once. Sequenced sample: blood. These receptors were obtained from a woman in her 70s in good health.

This clonotype was counted only a few times. J is TRBJ1-1 and V is TRBV5-1; D not resolved. Trimming took 4 bases from V and 1 from J, leaving 17 bases between them. Germline values: CDR1 SGHRS, CDR2 YFSETQ. This CDR3 is built from 16 residues. This CDR3 reads CASSHTGEWANTEAFF. The CDR3 DNA follows: TGCGCCAGCAGCCACACGGGCGAATGGGCGAACACTGAAGCTTTCTTT.

This chain connects TRBV12-3 or TRBV12-4 to TRBJ1-2, with TRBD1 matching over 7 bases. V shed 6 bases, J shed 9 bases, and the junction held 13 bases outside the gene matches. CDR3 length equals 14 residues. The CDR3 loop reads CASSGDSLLISYTF. In nucleotides, the CDR3 is TGTGCCAGCAGCGGGGACAGTCTCCTTATAAGCTACACCTTC.

The chain links TRBV5-5 to TRBJ2-3; possible D gene TRBD1, 6 bases. Germline V gene data show CDR1 as SGHKS and CDR2 as YYEKEE (reference sequence). CDR3 size: 15 residues. V dropped 5 bases and J dropped 0 bases, with 13 bases sitting between them. For the CDR3, the DNA is TGTGCCAGCAGTCCCGGGACACCGAGCACAGATACGCAGTATTTT. Its translation: CASSPGTPSTDTQYF.

This clonotype showed up many times. The rearrangement uses TRBV28 and TRBJ1-4; a possible D gene is TRBD1 (5 bases). Germline assignment: CDR1 MDHEN and CDR2 SYDVKM. The CDR3 loop spans 14 amino acids. V lost 7 bases and J 3 bases, leaving 12 bases between the germline ends. In nucleotides, the CDR3 is TGTGCCAGCACCCCAGGGAGCGCTAATGAAAAACTGTTTTTT. Its protein is CASTPGSANEKLFF.

This clonotype showed up just once. The genes are TRBV6-5 and TRBJ2-4; 7 bases fit TRBD1. V shed 5 bases and J 7 bases; nucleotides not matched to a gene: 5. Germline V gene lookup returns CDR1 MNHEY and CDR2 SVGAGI. The CDR3 has 13 residues. CDR3 sequence: CASSQRQGNIQYF. CDR3 nucleotide sequence: TGTGCCAGCAGTCAGAGACAGGGCAACATTCAGTACTTC.

This clonotype was recorded a few times. J is TRBJ2-1 and V is TRBV20-1; the D gene is possibly TRBD1 (6 bases). Trimming stripped 3 bases from V and 9 bases from J, with 24 bases between. The CDR3 length is 16 residues. Germline V lookup: CDR1 DFQATT, CDR2 SNEGSKA (reference sequence). The CDR3 loop is CSARKYREVRGSEQFF. DNA of the CDR3: TGCAGTGCTAGGAAGTACAGGGAAGTAAGAGGAAGTGAGCAGTTCTTC.

The chain joins TRBV7-9 to TRBJ2-7; possibly TRBD2 for D (6 bases). The CDR3 runs to 17 residues. Germline CDR1 reads SEHNR; CDR2 reads FQNEAQ (reference sequence). V was cut by 1 base and J by 1 base, with 17 bases left in between. This CDR3 is CASSLGGVMGLSYEQYF. The CDR3, as DNA: TGTGCCAGCAGCTTAGGGGGGGTAATGGGATTGTCCTACGAGCAGTACTTC.

Only a few counts were recorded for this clonotype. V is TRBV6-2 or TRBV6-3 and J is TRBJ2-3; 7 nucleotides align to TRBD2. Germline V gene data show CDR1 as MNHEY and CDR2 as SVGEGT. CDR3 size: 15 residues. With 7 bases clipped from V and 10 bases from J, the junction kept 17 bases outside the gene matches. The CDR3 is CASTSGGLVTASQYF. As DNA, the CDR3 is TGTGCCAGCACCTCGGGTGGACTAGTCACCGCGTCGCAGTATTTT.

The chain employs TRBV18 and TRBJ2-6; no firm D call. The CDR3 is made up of 16 amino acids. Trimming took off 2 bases at V and 2 bases at J, with 10 bases between the two ends. Germline CDR1 is KGHSH and CDR2 is LQKENI. CDR3 in amino acids: CASSPEHNPGANVLTF. In DNA, the CDR3 is TGTGCCAGCTCACCAGAGCACAATCCTGGGGCCAACGTCCTGACTTTC.

This clonotype was observed a handful of times. The rearrangement joins TRBV7-2 to TRBJ2-5, with 10 bases lining up with TRBD1. CDR1 SGHTA and CDR2 FQGNSA come from the germline V gene. Trimming took 6 bases from V and 3 from J; bases not matched to a gene: 4. The CDR3 is 14 residues long. CDR3 protein: CASSRTGGKETQYF. The CDR3 DNA reads TGTGCCAGCAGTCGGACAGGGGGGAAAGAGACCCAGTACTTC.

The chain links TRBV6-2 or TRBV6-3 to TRBJ2-5; the D is unclear. The CDR3 totals 14 residues. Per germline, CDR1 MNHEY and CDR2 SVGEGT. The V and J ends lost 0 bases and 2 bases respectively, with 7 bases between them. CDR3 nucleotide sequence: TGTGCCAGCAGTTACTCTCGATCACAAGAGACCCAGTACTTC. This gives the protein CASSYSRSQETQYF.

This clonotype was picked up a small number of times. V gene TRBV21-1 combines with J gene TRBJ2-4; the table's D call, TRBD2, has no DNA check behind it. TRBV21-1 is classified as a pseudogene. CDR3 length: 20 residues. CDR3 coding DNA: TGTGCCAGCAGCAAAGTATGGGGTCAGCGGGGACCCCTCGCCAAAAACATTCAGTACTTC. This encodes CASSKVWGQRGPLAKNIQYF.

This clonotype has just a few counts. V is TRBV18 and J is TRBJ1-5, with D maybe TRBD1 (5 bases). CDR3 length: 13 amino acids. Trimming took off 3 bases at V and 7 bases at J, with 10 bases between the two ends. Germline loops: CDR1 KGHSH, CDR2 LQKENI. CDR3 sequence: CASSPRDDQPQHF. As DNA, the CDR3 is TGTGCCAGCTCACCTCGGGACGACCAGCCCCAGCATTTT.

This clonotype occurred a few times. This chain uses TRBV7-8 with TRBJ2-7; 9 nucleotides agree with TRBD2. With the DNA end fitting TRBJ2-5 better, the J assignment may be wrong. In germline, CDR1 is SGHVS, CDR2 FQNEAQ. The CDR3 contains 14 residues. The CDR3, as DNA: TGTGCCAGCAGCATACTAGCGGGCCAAGAGACCCAGTACTTC. The encoded protein is CASSILAGQETQYF.

This clonotype showed up many times. The J gene is TRBJ1-4, the V gene TRBV20-1; a weak D match, TRBD1 (5 bases). The V end was cut by 6 bases, the J end by 0 bases, with 11 bases between. Germline V gene sequence: CDR1 DFQATT, CDR2 SNEGSKA (reference sequence). The CDR3 covers 14 residues. The CDR3 nucleotides are TGCAGTGCGTTGGACACTGCAACTAATGAAAAACTGTTTTTT. It encodes CSALDTATNEKLFF.

J is TRBJ2-4 and V is TRBV4-2; D is tentatively TRBD1 or TRBD2 (7 bases each). Germline CDR1 reads LGHNA; CDR2 reads YNFKEQ. The V end was cut by 3 bases, the J end by 6 bases, with 15 bases between. This CDR3 region has 15 residues. The CDR3 nucleotides are TGTGCCAGCAGCCAGGGGGGGACAGCTAGAAACATTCAGTACTTC. Its translation: CASSQGGTARNIQYF.

The V call is TRBV24-1, the J call TRBJ2-5; 9 nucleotides match TRBD1. The last part of the DNA fits TRBJ2-7 better; the J call may be wrong. Per the germline V gene, CDR1 is KGHDR and CDR2 is SFDVKD. This CDR3 contains 14 residues. CDR3 nucleotide sequence: TGTGCCACCAGCTCGGACAGGGGCATGTACGAGCAGTACTTC. Amino acids: CATSSDRGMYEQYF.

As concerns this clonotype: At one boundary the junction diverges from the germline segment, which might be a read error. The chain links TRBV4-3 to TRBJ1-2; 10 nucleotides match TRBD1. Germline assignment: CDR1 LGHNA and CDR2 YSLEER. This CDR3 has 15 amino acids. CDR3 nucleotides: TGCGCCAGCAGCCCCGGGACAGGGGTTGGCTATGGCCACACCTTC. Its translation is CASSPGTGVGYGHTF.